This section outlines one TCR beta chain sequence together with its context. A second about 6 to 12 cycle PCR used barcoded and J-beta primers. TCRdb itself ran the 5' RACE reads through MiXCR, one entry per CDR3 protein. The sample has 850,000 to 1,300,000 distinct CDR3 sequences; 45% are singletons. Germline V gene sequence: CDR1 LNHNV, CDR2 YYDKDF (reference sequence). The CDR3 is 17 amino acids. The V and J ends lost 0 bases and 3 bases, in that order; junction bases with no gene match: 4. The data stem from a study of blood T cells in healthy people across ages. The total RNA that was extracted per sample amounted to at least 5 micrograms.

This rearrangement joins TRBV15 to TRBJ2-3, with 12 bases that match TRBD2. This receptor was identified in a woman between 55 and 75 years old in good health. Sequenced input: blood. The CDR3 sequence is CATSRDQGLAGTDTQYF. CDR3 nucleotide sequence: TGTGCCACCAGCAGAGACCAAGGACTAGCGGGAACAGATACGCAGTATTTT.